This T cell receptor (beta chain) is from a study of blood T cell repertoires in COVID-19. Study-wide context: Sample material is recorded as cDNA or gDNA derived from T cells, B-cell-depleted T cells, or PBMCs.

The CDR3 has 17 amino acids. The germline V gene encodes CDR1 LNHDA and CDR2 SQIVND (reference sequence). The J segment lost 2 bases and the V segment lost 5 bases, leaving 7 bases of the junction unmatched. This clone has a handful of counts. Only in-frame clones appear in the TCRdb table, and some are missing; sequencing was by immunoSEQ multiplex PCR. The data contain fewer than 250,000 clones, 89% of them singletons. The sequenced sample consisted of peripheral blood. The clonotype was recovered from a man aged 60-69 years who had recovered from COVID-19. The chain joins TRBV19 to TRBJ2-3; 13 bases align to TRBD2. The CDR3 region is CASSSIGLAGDTDTQYF. Written as DNA, the CDR3 is TGTGCCAGTAGTTCGATCGGACTAGCGGGGGACACAGATACGCAGTATTTT.